The subject of this entry is one T cell receptor (beta chain). TCRdb's copy holds only in-frame clones and misses some; the assay was immunoSEQ multiplex PCR. The data contain 150,000 or so clones, just over 90% of them seen just once; the ten biggest clones take up approximately 4%. Germline CDR1 and CDR2: SGDLS and YYNGEE. The V and J ends lost 0 bases and 4 bases respectively, with 13 bases between them. This CDR3 has 15 amino acids. These data are taken from a study of control samples from healthy donors and cancer patients. The gene calls are TRBV9 and TRBJ1-2; D not resolved. The source is a woman aged 55-69 years in good health. The sequenced sample was blood. In nucleotides, the CDR3 is TGTGCCAGCAGCGTAGAAGTTAGACAAACCTATGGCTACACCTTC. Protein product: CASSVEVRQTYGYTF. Full variable domain (outside the CDR3, taken from reference TRBV9 and TRBJ1-2): DSGVTQTPKHLITATGQRVTLRCSPRSGDLSVYWYQQSLDQGLQFLIQYYNGEERAKGNILERFSAQQFPDLHSELNLSSLELGDSALYFCASSVEVRQTYGYTFGSGTRLTVV.